This T cell receptor beta chain was observed in a study of blood T cell repertoires in COVID-19. About the study: Italy, Spain and the United States were the sources of the convalescent and acute COVID-19 samples.

This clone came up once. Original data processing: Amplification with reference gene primers provided the estimates of nucleated cell counts. TCRdb's table, derived via immunoSEQ multiplex PCR, lists solely in-frame clones and lacks some. The DNA was the basis for D and trimming; V, J and clone size are from that table. The data show about 140,000 clones, about 87% seen once. V was cut by 3 bases and J by 1 base, with 9 bases left in between. CDR3 length: 13 residues. Per germline, CDR1 GTSNPN and CDR2 SVGIG (reference sequence). The material sequenced was peripheral blood. This receptor was identified in a woman of 80 years or more with acute or convalescent COVID-19. This rearrangement joins TRBV30 to TRBJ1-1; D is undetermined. CDR3: CAWSIAGNTEAFF. The DNA for the CDR3 is TGTGCCTGGAGCATTGCGGGGAACACTGAAGCTTTCTTT.